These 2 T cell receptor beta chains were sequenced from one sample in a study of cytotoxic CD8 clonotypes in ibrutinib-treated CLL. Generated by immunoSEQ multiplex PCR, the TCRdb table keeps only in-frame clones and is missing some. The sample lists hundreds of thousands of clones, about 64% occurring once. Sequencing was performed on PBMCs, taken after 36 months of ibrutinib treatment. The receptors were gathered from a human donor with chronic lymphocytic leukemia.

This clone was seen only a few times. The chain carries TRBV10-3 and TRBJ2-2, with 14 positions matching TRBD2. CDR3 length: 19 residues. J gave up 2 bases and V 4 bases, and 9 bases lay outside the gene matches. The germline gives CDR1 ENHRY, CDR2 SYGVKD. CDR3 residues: CAISVPGLAGELNTGELFF. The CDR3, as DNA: TGTGCCATCAGTGTACCGGGACTAGCGGGAGAGCTCAACACCGGGGAGCTGTTTTTT.

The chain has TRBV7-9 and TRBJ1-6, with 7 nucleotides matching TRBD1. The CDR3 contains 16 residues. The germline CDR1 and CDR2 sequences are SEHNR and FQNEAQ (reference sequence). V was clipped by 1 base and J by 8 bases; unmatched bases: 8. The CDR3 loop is CASSLVRDRTYSPLHF. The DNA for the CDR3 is TGTGCCAGCAGCTTAGTAAGGGACAGAACCTATTCACCCCTCCACTTT.